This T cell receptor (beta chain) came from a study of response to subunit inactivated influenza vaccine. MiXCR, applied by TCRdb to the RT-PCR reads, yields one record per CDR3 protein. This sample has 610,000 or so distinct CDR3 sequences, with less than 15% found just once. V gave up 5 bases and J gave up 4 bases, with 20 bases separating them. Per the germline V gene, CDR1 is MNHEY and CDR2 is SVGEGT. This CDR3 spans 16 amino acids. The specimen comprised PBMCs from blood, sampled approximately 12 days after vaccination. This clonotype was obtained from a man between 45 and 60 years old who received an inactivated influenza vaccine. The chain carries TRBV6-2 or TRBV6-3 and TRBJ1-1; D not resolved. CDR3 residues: CASSEDYLSPSTEAFF. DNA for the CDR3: TGTGCCAGCAGTGAGGACTATTTATCCCCTAGCACTGAAGCTTTCTTT.